This TCR beta chain was captured by sequencing in a study of blood T cell repertoires in COVID-19. The overall study: Donors in the United States, Italy and Spain gave samples during acute or convalescent COVID-19. Sources were T cells, B-cell-depleted T cells, or PBMCs; the material itself was cDNA or gDNA.

Per the study methods: How many nucleated cells were present was estimated from reference gene primer amplification. Data came from immunoSEQ multiplex PCR; TCRdb stores just in-frame clones and leaves some out. V, J and clone size are taken as reported in that table, and D and trimming were inferred from the DNA itself. The sample lists approximately 100,000 clones; 69% were seen once. The sequence derives from a man of 80 years or more with acute or convalescent COVID-19. Source material: peripheral blood.

The CDR3 protein is CASSVAMGARLAGVNEQFF. Here the CDR3 DNA reads TGTGCCAGCAGCGTAGCCATGGGTGCTCGACTAGCGGGAGTCAATGAGCAGTTCTTC. The gene calls are TRBV9 and TRBJ2-1; TRBD2 matches 12 bases. With 0 bases clipped from V and 6 bases from J, the junction kept 13 bases outside the gene matches. CDR1 and CDR2 (germline): SGDLS, YYNGEE. The CDR3 has 19 amino acids.